Listed below are T cell receptor beta chains from one sample, sequenced in a study of blood T cell repertoires in COVID-19. Assay used: immunoSEQ multiplex PCR; TCRdb lists only in-frame clones, some missing. Of fewer than 350,000 clones in the sample, 85% were seen once. The material sequenced was PBMCs or T cells enriched from blood (not recorded which). The receptors stem from a woman aged 45-65 years who had recovered from COVID-19. The CDR3 runs from the conserved cysteine through the conserved F or W. D genes are given only for firm matches. Some rows have no size entry. The others give once, few or many, or a class for an expanded clone.

CDR3aa | CDR3nt | v_gene | abundance | j_gene | d_gene | len
CAWRTGGYNSPLHF | TGTGCCTGGAGGACAGGGGGCTATAATTCACCCCTCCACTTT | TRBV30 | few | TRBJ1-6 | TRBD1 | 14
CASSLGGQNNEQFF | TGTGCCAGCAGTTTGGGGGGACAGAACAATGAGCAGTTCTTC | TRBV6-2/TRBV6-3 | once | TRBJ2-1 | - | 14
CASSARSDEQYF | TGTGCCAGCAGCGCCAGGTCGGACGAGCAGTACTTC | TRBV7-2 | - | TRBJ2-7 | - | 12
CASSAQGKISDTQYF | TGTGCCAGCAGTGCACAGGGTAAAATTTCAGATACGCAGTATTTT | TRBV6-4 | - | TRBJ2-3 | - | 15
CASSFGLAGTDTQYF | TGTGCCAGCAGCTTCGGACTAGCGGGGACCGATACGCAGTATTTT | TRBV5-4 | - | TRBJ2-3 | TRBD2 | 15
CASSSTSFITDTQYF | TGTGCCAGCAGCTCTACGTCCTTTATAACAGATACGCAGTATTTT | TRBV3-1/TRBV3-2 | once | TRBJ2-3 | - | 15
CASNLMGQGIGELFF | TGTGCCAGCAACCTCATGGGACAGGGGATCGGGGAGCTGTTTTTT | TRBV2 | - | TRBJ2-2 | TRBD1 | 15
CASSPKTGLGTDTQYF | TGCGCCAGCAGCCCGAAGACAGGGCTTGGCACAGATACGCAGTATTTT | TRBV4-1 | - | TRBJ2-3 | TRBD1 | 16
CASRGVGQGNSPLHF | TGTGCCAGCAGAGGAGTGGGACAGGGGAATTCACCCCTCCACTTT | TRBV28 | once | TRBJ1-6 | TRBD1 | 15
CASRKGLAVYDEQFF | TGTGCCAGCAGGAAGGGACTAGCCGTCTACGATGAGCAGTTCTTC | TRBV5-4 | - | TRBJ2-1 | TRBD2 | 15
CASSPAGQGAVTYGYTF | TGTGCCAGCAGCCCGGCGGGACAGGGGGCCGTGACCTATGGCTACACCTTC | TRBV7-9 | - | TRBJ1-2 | TRBD1 | 17
CASSSPPTGDYGYTF | TGTGCCAGCAGCTCCCCGCCCACAGGGGACTATGGCTACACCTTC | TRBV21-1 | few | TRBJ1-2 | - | 15
CASSDNPEGTEAFF | TGCGCCAGCAGTGATAACCCGGAGGGCACTGAAGCTTTCTTT | TRBV10-1 | - | TRBJ1-1 | - | 14
CASSFPSTASGSPYEQYF | TGTGCCAGCAGCTTCCCTTCGACGGCTTCCGGGAGTCCCTACGAGCAGTACTTC | TRBV11-2 | - | TRBJ2-7 | - | 18
CASSQGWGPYNSPLHF | TGTGCCAGCAGCCAAGGGTGGGGGCCATATAATTCACCCCTCCACTTT | TRBV3-1/TRBV3-2 | - | TRBJ1-6 | - | 16
CASSYSAGATEAFF | TGTGCCAGCAGTTACTCGGCGGGAGCCACTGAAGCTTTCTTT | TRBV6-5 | - | TRBJ1-1 | - | 14
CASSLAISGTNTGELFF | TGTGCCAGCAGCTTGGCTATATCAGGGACTAACACCGGGGAGCTGTTTTTT | TRBV5-6 | - | TRBJ2-2 | - | 17
CASSWDSGGETQYF | TGCGCCAGCAGCTGGGACAGCGGGGGAGAGACCCAGTACTTC | TRBV5-1 | - | TRBJ2-5 | - | 14
CASSSLRTGREKLFF | TGTGCCAGCAGTTCCTTACGGACAGGGCGAGAAAAACTGTTTTTT | TRBV28 | - | TRBJ1-4 | TRBD1 | 15
CASSFAGTEAFF | TGCGCCAGCAGCTTCGCGGGCACTGAAGCTTTCTTT | TRBV5-1 | - | TRBJ1-1 | - | 12
CASSSAGTGIEKLFF | TGTGCCAGCAGTTCCGCGGGGACAGGGATTGAAAAACTGTTTTTT | TRBV28 | few | TRBJ1-4 | TRBD1 | 15
CASSLTPGRYEQYF | TGTGCCAGCAGCTTAACTCCAGGGAGGTACGAGCAGTACTTC | TRBV11-2 | - | TRBJ2-7 | - | 14
CASSYSFLEAQHF | TGTGCCAGCAGTTACTCGTTCTTAGAAGCCCAGCATTTT | TRBV6-5 | - | TRBJ1-5 | - | 13
CAIRGGQEQFF | TGTGCCATCAGGGGAGGACAGGAACAGTTCTTC | TRBV10-3 | - | TRBJ2-1 | - | 11
CATGPQQGLGEKLFF | TGTGCCACCGGTCCCCAACAGGGTTTGGGGGAAAAACTGTTTTTT | TRBV15 | - | TRBJ1-4 | - | 15
CASSLHFSGANVLTF | TGCGCCAGCAGCTTGCATTTCTCTGGGGCCAACGTCCTGACTTTC | TRBV5-1 | - | TRBJ2-6 | - | 15
CAWDRHGNTEAFF | TGTGCCTGGGATAGACATGGGAACACTGAAGCTTTCTTT | TRBV30 | few | TRBJ1-1 | - | 13
CASSVTGATNEKLFF | TGCGCCAGCAGCGTAACAGGGGCAACTAATGAAAAACTGTTTTTT | TRBV5-1 | once | TRBJ1-4 | TRBD1 | 15
CASSQGLGTAAYNEQFF | TGCGCCAGCAGCCAGGGCCTCGGGACAGCAGCCTACAATGAGCAGTTCTTC | TRBV4-1 | once | TRBJ2-1 | TRBD1 | 17
CASSPLGLANTDTQYF | TGTGCCAGCTCACCTTTGGGACTAGCGAACACAGATACGCAGTATTTT | TRBV18 | - | TRBJ2-3 | TRBD2 | 16
CASSQGLRGQSNQPQHF | TGCGCCAGCAGCCAAGGTCTGCGAGGGCAGAGCAATCAGCCCCAGCATTTT | TRBV4-1 | - | TRBJ1-5 | - | 17
CASSQGRGGTNWGNQPQHF | TGTGCCAGCAGCCAAGGGCGGGGAGGGACTAATTGGGGCAATCAGCCCCAGCATTTT | TRBV4-2 | - | TRBJ1-5 | - | 19
CAWSPSRDTEAFF | TGTGCCTGGTCACCTTCCCGGGACACTGAAGCTTTCTTT | TRBV30 | - | TRBJ1-1 | - | 13
CASSLPSSTDTQYF | TGTGCCAGCAGCTTGCCTTCTAGCACAGATACGCAGTATTTT | TRBV5-4 | - | TRBJ2-3 | - | 14
CACGQAYEQYF | TGTGCCTGCGGACAGGCCTACGAGCAGTACTTC | TRBV30 | - | TRBJ2-7 | TRBD1 | 11
CSVEIPQGDGEKLFF | TGCAGCGTTGAAATCCCCCAGGGGGATGGTGAAAAACTGTTTTTT | TRBV29-1 | - | TRBJ1-4 | TRBD1 | 15
CASSGPSRGSSYNEQFF | TGTGCCAGCAGCGGCCCATCCAGAGGGTCCTCCTACAATGAGCAGTTCTTC | TRBV9 | - | TRBJ2-1 | - | 17
CASSSRTGGEFF | TGTGCCAGCTCATCAAGGACAGGGGGCGAGTTCTTC | TRBV18 | - | TRBJ2-1 | TRBD1 | 12
CASSPRTGGVGETQYF | TGCGCCAGCAGCCCGCGGACAGGGGGCGTGGGCGAGACCCAGTACTTC | TRBV5-1 | - | TRBJ2-5 | TRBD1 | 16
CASNPQGGLAEAFF | TGCGCCAGCAACCCACAGGGGGGCTTGGCTGAAGCTTTCTTT | TRBV5-1 | - | TRBJ1-1 | TRBD1 | 14
CASSYPQRSEQFF | TGTGCCAGCAGTTACCCGCAACGGAGTGAGCAGTTCTTC | TRBV6-5 | - | TRBJ2-1 | - | 13
CASSSDRATNEKLFF | TGTGCCAGCTCATCAGACAGGGCAACTAATGAAAAACTGTTTTTT | TRBV18 | - | TRBJ1-4 | TRBD1 | 15
CASTTDSGASSPLHF | TGTGCCAGCACTACGGACTCAGGGGCCAGTTCACCCCTCCACTTT | TRBV6-6 | - | TRBJ1-6 | - | 15
CASSLQQGRIDEQFF | TGTGCCAGCAGCTTACAACAGGGCAGGATTGATGAGCAGTTCTTC | TRBV5-5 | - | TRBJ2-1 | - | 15
CASSQVTGTPTQETQYF | TGTGCCAGCAGCCAAGTAACCGGGACACCAACCCAAGAGACCCAGTACTTC | TRBV3-1/TRBV3-2 | - | TRBJ2-5 | - | 17